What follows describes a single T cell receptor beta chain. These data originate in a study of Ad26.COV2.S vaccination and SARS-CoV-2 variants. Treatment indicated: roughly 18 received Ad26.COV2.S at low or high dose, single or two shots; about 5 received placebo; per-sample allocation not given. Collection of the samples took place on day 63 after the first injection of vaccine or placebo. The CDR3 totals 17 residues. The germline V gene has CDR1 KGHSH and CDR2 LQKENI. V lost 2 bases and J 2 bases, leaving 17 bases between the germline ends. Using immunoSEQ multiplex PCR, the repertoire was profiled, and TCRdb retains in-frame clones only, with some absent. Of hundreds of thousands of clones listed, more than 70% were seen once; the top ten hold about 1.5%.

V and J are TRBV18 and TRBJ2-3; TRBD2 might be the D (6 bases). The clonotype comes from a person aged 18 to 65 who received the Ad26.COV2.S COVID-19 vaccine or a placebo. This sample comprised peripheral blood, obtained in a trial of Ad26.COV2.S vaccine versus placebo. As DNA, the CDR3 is TGTGCCAGCTCACCATTCGAACCGGGAGAAGCCACAGATACGCAGTATTTT. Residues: CASSPFEPGEATDTQYF.